The T cell receptor (beta chain) described here comes from a study of beta chain features in type 1 diabetes. The CDR3 sequence is 15 residues long. Germline assignment: CDR1 KGHSH and CDR2 LQKENI. The V end lost 5 bases, the J end lost 2 bases, and 16 bases lay between the germline ends. The authors reverse transcribed all of the isolated RNA, so sequencing captured expressed TCRB transcripts. Measured with immunoSEQ multiplex PCR; TCRdb has only the in-frame clones, and not every one. The table shows some 660,000 clones, with roughly 13% occurring only once. Sorting that relied on CD45RO/CCR7/CD25/CD127/CD95/CD27 yielded CD4+ naive, central memory, regulatory and stem cell-like memory cells. Study outcomes and limitations: Moderately but significantly shorter TCRB CDR3s were found in Type 1 diabetes patients in all four CD4+ subsets. Researchers reported that naive, central memory and Treg TCRB repertoires appeared more similar in patients than in healthy donors. More deletions and fewer insertions at VDJ junctions were found in patients with type 1 diabetes.

This clone showed up just a few times. As yet, its antigen is unknown. This sequence originates from a man in his late teens or twenties with type 1 diabetes. Sequencing was carried out using naive CD4+ T cells from blood. The chain combines TRBV18 with TRBJ2-7, with D perhaps matching TRBD1 or TRBD2 (5 bases each). This CDR3 reads CASSSYTGQTYEQYF. CDR3 nucleotide sequence: TGTGCCAGCTCATCCTATACGGGGCAGACCTACGAGCAGTACTTC. The variable domain in full, completed from reference TRBV18 and TRBJ2-7, reads NAGVMQNPRHLVRRRGQEARLRCSPMKGHSHVYWYRQLPEEGLKFMVYLQKENIIDESGMPKERFSAEFPKEGPSILRIQQVVRGDSAAYFCASSSYTGQTYEQYFGPGTRLTVT.